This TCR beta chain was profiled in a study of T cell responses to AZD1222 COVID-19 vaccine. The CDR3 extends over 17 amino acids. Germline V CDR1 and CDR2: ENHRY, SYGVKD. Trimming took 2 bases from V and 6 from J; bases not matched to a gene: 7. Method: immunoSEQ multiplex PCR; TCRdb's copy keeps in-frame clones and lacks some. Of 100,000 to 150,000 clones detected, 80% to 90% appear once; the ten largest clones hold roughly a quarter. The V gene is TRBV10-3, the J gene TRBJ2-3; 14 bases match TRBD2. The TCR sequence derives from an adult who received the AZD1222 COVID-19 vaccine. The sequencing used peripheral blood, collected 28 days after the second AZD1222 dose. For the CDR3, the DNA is TGTGCCATCAGTGAGGGACTAGCGGGGGGCGGACCGGATACGCAGTATTTT. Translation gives CAISEGLAGGGPDTQYF.